This T cell receptor beta chain was captured in a study of T cells in localized non-small cell lung cancer. As regards this clone: Its antigen is unidentified.

Overall study results and limits: Adjacent uninvolved lung tissue had the highest T cell clonality, exceeding tumor. Adjacent lung tissue had a median around 57 of the top 100 clones found in the tumor. Longer overall survival was linked to higher blood T cell density. Sequencing was limited to one tumor region, leaving the possibility of heterogeneity open.

With V trimmed by 2 bases and J by 6 bases, 0 bases remained unmatched. This CDR3 is 13 amino acids long. Germline V gene sequence: CDR1 KGHSH, CDR2 LQKENI. Sequencing was performed with immunoSEQ multiplex PCR; in TCRdb, only in-frame clones are kept and a portion is missing. The sample has roughly 27,000 clones; approximately 92% are singletons. V usage is TRBV18 and J usage is TRBJ2-1; TRBD2 agrees at 8 bases. The receptor comes from a woman between 40 and 69 years old with stage III lung adenocarcinoma. The material was peripheral blood mononuclear cells, obtained before any cancer treatment. This CDR3 reads CASSPGTSNEQFF. CDR3 coding DNA: TGTGCCAGCTCACCAGGGACTAGCAATGAGCAGTTCTTC.